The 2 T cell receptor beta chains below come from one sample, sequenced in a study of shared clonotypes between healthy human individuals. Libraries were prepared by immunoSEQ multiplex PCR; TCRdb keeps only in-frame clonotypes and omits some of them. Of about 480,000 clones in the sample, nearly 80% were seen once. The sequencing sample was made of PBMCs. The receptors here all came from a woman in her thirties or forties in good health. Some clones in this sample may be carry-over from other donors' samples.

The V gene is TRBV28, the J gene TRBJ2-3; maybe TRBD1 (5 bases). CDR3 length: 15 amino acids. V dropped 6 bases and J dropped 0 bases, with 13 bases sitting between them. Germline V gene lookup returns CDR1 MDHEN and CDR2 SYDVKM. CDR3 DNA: TGTGCCAGCAGCCCGACAGCGTCTAGCACAGATACGCAGTATTTT. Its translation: CASSPTASSTDTQYF.

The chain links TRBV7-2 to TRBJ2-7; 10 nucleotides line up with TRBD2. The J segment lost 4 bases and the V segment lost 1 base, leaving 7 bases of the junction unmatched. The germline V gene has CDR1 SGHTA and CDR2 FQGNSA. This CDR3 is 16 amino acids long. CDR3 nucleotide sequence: TGTGCCAGCAGCTTAGACAGTAGCGGGAGGATGTACGAGCAGTACTTC. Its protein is CASSLDSSGRMYEQYF.